The entry below describes one T cell receptor beta chain. The J segment lost 2 bases and the V segment lost 4 bases, leaving 4 bases of the junction unmatched. The germline gives CDR1 GTSNPN, CDR2 SVGIG (reference sequence). There are 13 residues in the CDR3. The data were obtained in a study of blood T cell repertoires in COVID-19. The wider study: From T cells, B-cell-depleted T cells, or PBMCs came the material, which was cDNA or gDNA.

As processed by the authors: By means of reference gene primer amplification, nucleated cell counts were estimated. Profiling relied on immunoSEQ multiplex PCR, and the TCRdb table lists in-frame clones only, not all of them. V and J calls and clone size are as listed in that table; D and trimming were resolved from the DNA. The sample shows under 75,000 clones, just under 80% of them seen only once. The clonotype was recovered from a woman in her sixties with acute or convalescent COVID-19. Sequencing input: peripheral blood. The chain couples TRBV30 to TRBJ1-2; 7 nucleotides agree with TRBD1. CDR3 in DNA: TGTGCCTGGAAAGGACAGGAGAACTATGGCTACACCTTC. Its translation is CAWKGQENYGYTF.